The 14 T cell receptor beta chains presented below share a single source sample, sequenced in a study of T-cell memory formation after mild COVID-19. From the 5' RACE reads, TCRdb called clonotypes with MiXCR, one entry per CDR3 protein. The table has about 270,000 distinct CDR3 sequences, around 15% seen once. The sequenced sample was PBMCs or a T cell subset sorted from them (not recorded which). These receptors came from a man younger than 30 who had mild COVID-19 (a few samples of this study predate the infection). Cell type and time point are not known.

This clonotype was counted at least ten times. This rearrangement joins TRBV5-1 to TRBJ2-5; the D is unclear. Germline CDR1 and CDR2: SGHRS and YFSETQ. The CDR3 covers 15 residues. Trimming removed 4 bases from V and 1 base from J, with 14 bases in between. Written as DNA, the CDR3 is TGCGCCAGCAGCCCGCAAGGTCGGGTCCAAGAGACCCAGTACTTC. This codes for CASSPQGRVQETQYF.

This clonotype has only a few counts. The chain employs TRBV7-2 and TRBJ2-5; D is unclear. The CDR3 spans 14 residues. Germline lookup yields CDR1 SGHTA and CDR2 FQGNSA. V lost 4 bases and J lost 2, with 11 bases in between. CDR3 bases: TGTGCCAGCAGCTCTAATCCTATACAAGAGACCCAGTACTTC. Its translation: CASSSNPIQETQYF.

This clonotype has a count of ten or more. The chain couples TRBV4-2 to TRBJ2-7; the match to TRBD1 covers 9 bases. V shed 1 base, J shed 2 bases, and the junction held 9 bases outside the gene matches. CDR3 length: 17 amino acids. From germline, CDR1 is LGHNA and CDR2 YNFKEQ. The CDR3 DNA reads TGTGCCAGCAGCCAAGTGTCGGGACAGGGAGGAACCTACGAGCAGTACTTC. Its translation is CASSQVSGQGGTYEQYF.

This clonotype was found a few times. The chain carries TRBV18 and TRBJ2-4; 8 positions match TRBD1. V lost 3 bases, J lost 7 bases, and 5 bases stayed unmatched. Germline assignment: CDR1 KGHSH and CDR2 LQKENI. The CDR3 runs to 14 residues. CDR3 in amino acids: CASSPAGGPNIQYF. As DNA, the CDR3 is TGTGCCAGCTCACCCGCAGGGGGCCCGAACATTCAGTACTTC.

The chain carries TRBV27 and TRBJ1-5; D is undetermined. This CDR3 is 14 amino acids long. The germline V gene encodes CDR1 MNHEY and CDR2 SMNVEV (reference sequence). Trimming removed 6 bases at V and 2 bases at J, with 11 bases between. The CDR3 bases are TGTGCCAGCAGCCCGATAGTGGGCAATCAGCCCCAGCATTTT. Translated: CASSPIVGNQPQHF.

This rearrangement joins TRBV30 to TRBJ2-3; the D call may be TRBD1 or TRBD2 (5 bases each). The CDR3 has 14 residues. CDR1 and CDR2 from the germline V gene are GTSNPN and SVGIG (reference sequence). V dropped 1 base and J dropped 0 bases, with 8 bases sitting between them. The CDR3 loop is CAWSAGLSTDTQYF. In DNA form, the CDR3 reads TGTGCCTGGAGTGCGGGGCTAAGCACAGATACGCAGTATTTT.

J is TRBJ2-2 and V is TRBV9; the D is unclear. Trimming took off 3 bases at V and 6 bases at J, with 6 bases between the two ends. Germline CDR1 and CDR2: SGDLS and YYNGEE. The CDR3 is 12 residues long. The CDR3 loop is CASSGMAGELFF. CDR3 sequence (DNA): TGTGCCAGCAGCGGAATGGCCGGGGAGCTGTTTTTT.

This chain uses TRBV3-1 with TRBJ2-7; maybe TRBD1 (5 bases). Germline V gene sequence: CDR1 LGHDT, CDR2 YNNKEL (reference sequence). The CDR3 has 14 residues. With 4 bases removed from V and 2 bases from J, the gap between germline ends came to 12 bases. The CDR3 region is CASSPTGLPYEQYF. CDR3 in DNA: TGTGCCAGCAGCCCTACAGGCCTTCCCTACGAGCAGTACTTC.

The chain uses TRBV6-5 and TRBJ2-5; 11 nucleotides line up with TRBD2. The CDR3 consists of 17 residues. V trimming: 0 bases; J trimming: 5 bases; junction bases outside the gene matches: 8. The V gene's germline CDR1 is MNHEY and CDR2 SVGAGI. The CDR3 sequence is CASSYSPVAGGWETQYF. CDR3 nucleotide sequence: TGTGCCAGCAGTTACTCGCCAGTAGCGGGGGGGTGGGAGACCCAGTACTTC.

This clonotype occurred a few times. The V and J genes are TRBV5-1 and TRBJ2-1; TRBD1 or TRBD2 may be the D gene (5 bases each). The V end was cut by 4 bases, the J end by 6 bases, with 8 bases between. Germline V gives CDR1 SGHRS, CDR2 YFSETQ. This CDR3 comprises 12 residues. Written as DNA, the CDR3 is TGCGCCAGCAGCGGGGACGGCAATGAGCAGTTCTTC. Its translation is CASSGDGNEQFF.

J is TRBJ2-2 and V is TRBV6-5; 10 bases line up with TRBD1. This CDR3 has 16 residues. Trimming at V came to 0 bases and at J to 6 bases, leaving 4 bases not matched to a gene. Looked up from germline, CDR1 is MNHEY and CDR2 is SVGAGI. The CDR3 is CASSYSTGGAPGELFF. DNA for the CDR3: TGTGCCAGCAGTTACTCGACAGGGGGCGCACCCGGGGAGCTGTTTTTT.

This clonotype was counted at least ten times. The gene calls are TRBV18 and TRBJ2-2; no clear D gene. Trimming cost V 1 base and J 1 base, with 4 bases left between them. The CDR3 has 14 amino acids. Germline CDR1 reads KGHSH; CDR2 reads LQKENI. The chain's CDR3 is CASSPQGNTGELFF. CDR3 sequence (DNA): TGTGCCAGCTCACCACAGGGGAACACCGGGGAGCTGTTTTTT.

This clonotype was observed a handful of times. V is TRBV5-1 and J is TRBJ1-1; D unclear. Trimming removed 5 bases from V and 3 bases from J, with 20 bases in between. This CDR3 contains 16 residues. The germline CDR1 and CDR2 sequences are SGHRS and YFSETQ. CDR3 amino acids: CASRSVSMGIDTEAFF. CDR3 coding DNA: TGCGCCAGCAGATCCGTGTCGATGGGGATAGACACTGAAGCTTTCTTT. The full variable domain, its missing parts supplied by reference TRBV5-1 and TRBJ1-1, is KAGVTQTPRYLIKTRGQQVTLSCSPISGHRSVSWYQQTPGQGLQFLFEYFSETQRNKGNFPGRFSGRQFSNSRSEMNVSTLELGDSALYLCASRSVSMGIDTEAFFGQGTRLTVV.

The rearrangement links TRBV20-1 to TRBJ1-2, with TRBD1 matching 12 bases. Germline V gene lookup returns CDR1 DFQATT and CDR2 SNEGSKA (reference sequence). V dropped 6 bases and J dropped 3; count of bases not matched to a gene: 8. The CDR3 is 15 amino acids. The CDR3 coding sequence is TGCAGTGCCGTACCCGGGACAGGGGGCGACTATGGCTACACCTTC. Translated, it gives CSAVPGTGGDYGYTF.